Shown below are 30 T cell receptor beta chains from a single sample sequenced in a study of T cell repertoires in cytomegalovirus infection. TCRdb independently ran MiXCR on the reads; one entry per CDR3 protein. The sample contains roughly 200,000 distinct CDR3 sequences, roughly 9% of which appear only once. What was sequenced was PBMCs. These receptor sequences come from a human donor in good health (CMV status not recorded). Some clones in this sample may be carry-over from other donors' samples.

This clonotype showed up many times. CDR3 DNA sequence: TGTGCCAGCAGTTACTCGATTTGGAAGGAGGAGACCGGGACAGCCAACACCGGGGAGCTGTTTTTT. It is translated as CASSYSIWKEETGTANTGELFF. V gene TRBV6-2 or TRBV6-3 combines with J gene TRBJ2-2, with TRBD1 matching over 7 bases. With V trimmed by 0 bases and J by 2 bases, 21 bases remained unmatched. The CDR3 has 22 residues. Germline CDR1 MNHEY, CDR2 SVGEGT.

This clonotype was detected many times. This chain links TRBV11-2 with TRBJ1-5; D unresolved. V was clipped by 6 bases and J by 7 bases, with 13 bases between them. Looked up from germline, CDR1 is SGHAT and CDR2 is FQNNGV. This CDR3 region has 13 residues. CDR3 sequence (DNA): TGTGCCAGCAGTTCACATGCGGGGCAGCCCCAGCATTTT. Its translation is CASSSHAGQPQHF.

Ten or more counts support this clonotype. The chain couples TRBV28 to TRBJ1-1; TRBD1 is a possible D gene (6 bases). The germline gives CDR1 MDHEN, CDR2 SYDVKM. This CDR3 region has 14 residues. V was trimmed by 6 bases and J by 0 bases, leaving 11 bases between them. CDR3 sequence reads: CASRTGDMNTEAFF. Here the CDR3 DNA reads TGTGCCAGCAGGACAGGTGATATGAACACTGAAGCTTTCTTT.

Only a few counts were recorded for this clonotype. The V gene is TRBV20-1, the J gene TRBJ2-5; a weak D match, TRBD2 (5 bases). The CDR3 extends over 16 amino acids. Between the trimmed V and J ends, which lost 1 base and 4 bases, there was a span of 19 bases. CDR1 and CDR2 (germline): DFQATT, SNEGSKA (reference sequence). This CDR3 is CSARALSLGVRETQYF. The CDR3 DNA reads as TGCAGTGCTAGAGCCCTCTCCCTCGGGGTAAGAGAGACCCAGTACTTC.

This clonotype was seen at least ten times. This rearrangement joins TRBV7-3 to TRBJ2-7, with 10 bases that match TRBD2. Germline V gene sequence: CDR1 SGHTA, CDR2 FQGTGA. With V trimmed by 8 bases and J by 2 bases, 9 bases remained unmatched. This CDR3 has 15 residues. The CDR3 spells CASALAGDLAYEQYF. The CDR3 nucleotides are TGTGCCAGCGCGCTAGCGGGAGATCTGGCCTACGAGCAGTACTTC.

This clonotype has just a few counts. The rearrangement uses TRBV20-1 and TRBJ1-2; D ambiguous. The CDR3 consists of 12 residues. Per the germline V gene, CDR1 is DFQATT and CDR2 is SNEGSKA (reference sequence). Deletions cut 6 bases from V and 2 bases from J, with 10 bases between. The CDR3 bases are TGCAGTGCCGTGGGCCCGAACTATGGCTACACCTTC. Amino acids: CSAVGPNYGYTF.

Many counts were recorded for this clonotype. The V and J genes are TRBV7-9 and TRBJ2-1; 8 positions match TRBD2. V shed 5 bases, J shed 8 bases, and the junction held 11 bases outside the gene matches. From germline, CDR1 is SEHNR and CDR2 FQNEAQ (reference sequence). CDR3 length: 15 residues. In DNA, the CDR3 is TGTGCCAGCAGCAAAACTAGCGGACCGGGGGATGAGCAGTTCTTC. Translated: CASSKTSGPGDEQFF. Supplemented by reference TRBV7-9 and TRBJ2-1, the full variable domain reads DTGVSQNPRHKITKRGQNVTFRCDPISEHNRLYWYRQTLGQGPEFLTYFQNEAQLEKSRLLSDRFSAERPKGSFSTLEIQRTEQGDSAMYLCASSKTSGPGDEQFFGPGTRLTVL.

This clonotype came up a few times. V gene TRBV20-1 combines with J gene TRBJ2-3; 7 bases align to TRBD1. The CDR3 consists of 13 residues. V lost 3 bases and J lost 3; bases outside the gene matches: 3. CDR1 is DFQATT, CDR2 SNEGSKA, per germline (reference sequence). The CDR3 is CSARGTATDTQYF. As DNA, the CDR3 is TGCAGTGCTAGGGGGACAGCTACAGATACGCAGTATTTT.

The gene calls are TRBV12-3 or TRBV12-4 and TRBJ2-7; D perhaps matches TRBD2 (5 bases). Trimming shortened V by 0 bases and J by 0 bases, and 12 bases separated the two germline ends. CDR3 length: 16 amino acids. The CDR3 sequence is CASSLAIRDISYEQYF. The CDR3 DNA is TGTGCCAGCAGTTTAGCCATCCGGGATATCTCCTACGAGCAGTACTTC.

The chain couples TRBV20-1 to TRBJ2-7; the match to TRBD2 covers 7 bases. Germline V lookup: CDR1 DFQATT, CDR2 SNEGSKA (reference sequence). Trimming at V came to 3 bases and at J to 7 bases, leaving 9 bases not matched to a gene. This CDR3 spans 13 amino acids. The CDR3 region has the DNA TGCAGTGCTAGTCCCCTCCCAGCGGGAGAGCAGTACTTC. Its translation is CSASPLPAGEQYF.

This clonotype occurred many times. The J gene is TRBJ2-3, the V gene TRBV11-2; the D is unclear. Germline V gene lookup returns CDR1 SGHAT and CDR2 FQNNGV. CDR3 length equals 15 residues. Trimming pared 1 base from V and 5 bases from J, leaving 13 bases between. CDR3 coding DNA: TGTGCCAGCAGCTTAGCGGTGGGCCTGGGAGATACGCAGTATTTT. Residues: CASSLAVGLGDTQYF.

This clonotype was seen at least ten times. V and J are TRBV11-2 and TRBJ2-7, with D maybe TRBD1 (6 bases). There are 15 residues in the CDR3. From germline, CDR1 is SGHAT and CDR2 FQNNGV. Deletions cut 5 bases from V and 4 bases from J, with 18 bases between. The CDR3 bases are TGTGCCAGCAGCGGCCTTACAGGGACCCTTTACGAGCAGTACTTC. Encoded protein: CASSGLTGTLYEQYF.

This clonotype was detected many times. The CDR3 spells CAGSQNMNTEAFF. The CDR3 coding sequence is TGTGCCGGATCACAGAACATGAACACTGAAGCTTTCTTT. This chain uses TRBV2 with TRBJ1-1; D not certain. CDR1 SNHLY and CDR2 FYNNEI come from the germline V gene. V lost 11 bases to trimming and J lost 0 bases, with 13 bases between them. The CDR3 sequence is 13 residues long.

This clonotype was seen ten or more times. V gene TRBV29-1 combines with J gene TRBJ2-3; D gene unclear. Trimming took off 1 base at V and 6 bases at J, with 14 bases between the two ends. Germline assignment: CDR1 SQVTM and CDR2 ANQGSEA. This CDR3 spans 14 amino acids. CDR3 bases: TGCAGCGTTGAAGCGATGGCGTCCACTGATACGCAGTATTTT. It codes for CSVEAMASTDTQYF.

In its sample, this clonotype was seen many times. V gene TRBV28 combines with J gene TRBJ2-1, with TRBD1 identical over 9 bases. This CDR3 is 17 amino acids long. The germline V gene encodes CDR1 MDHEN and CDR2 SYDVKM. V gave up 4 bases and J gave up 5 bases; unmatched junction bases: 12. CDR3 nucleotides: TGTGCCAGCAGTTCCTGGACAGGGGCTAAAGATAACAATGAGCAGTTCTTC. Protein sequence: CASSSWTGAKDNNEQFF.

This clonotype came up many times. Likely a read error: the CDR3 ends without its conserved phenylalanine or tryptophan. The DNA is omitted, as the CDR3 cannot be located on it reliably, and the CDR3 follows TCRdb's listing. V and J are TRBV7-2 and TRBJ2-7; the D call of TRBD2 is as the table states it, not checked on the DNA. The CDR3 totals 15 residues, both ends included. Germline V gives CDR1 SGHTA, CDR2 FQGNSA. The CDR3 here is CASSLALVGASPPAL.

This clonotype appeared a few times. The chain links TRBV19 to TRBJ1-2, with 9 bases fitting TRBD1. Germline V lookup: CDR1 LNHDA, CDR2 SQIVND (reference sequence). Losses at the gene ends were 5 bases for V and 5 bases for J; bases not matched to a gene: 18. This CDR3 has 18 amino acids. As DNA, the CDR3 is TGTGCCAGTAGTCCACACCGGGACAGGGCAAATTCGGAGTATGGCTACACCTTC. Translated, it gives CASSPHRDRANSEYGYTF.

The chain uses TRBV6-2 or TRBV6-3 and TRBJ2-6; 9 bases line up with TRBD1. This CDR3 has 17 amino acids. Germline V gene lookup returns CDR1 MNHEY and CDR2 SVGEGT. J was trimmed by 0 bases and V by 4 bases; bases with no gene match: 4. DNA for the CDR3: TGTGCCAGCAGTTCTCCGGGACAGGGCTCTGGGGCCAACGTCCTGACTTTC. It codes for CASSSPGQGSGANVLTF.

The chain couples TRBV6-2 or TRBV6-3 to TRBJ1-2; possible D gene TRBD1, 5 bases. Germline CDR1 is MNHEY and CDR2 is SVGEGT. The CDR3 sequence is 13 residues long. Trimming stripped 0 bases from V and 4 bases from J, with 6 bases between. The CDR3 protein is CASSYSGAYGYTF. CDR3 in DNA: TGTGCCAGCAGTTACTCAGGGGCCTATGGCTACACCTTC.

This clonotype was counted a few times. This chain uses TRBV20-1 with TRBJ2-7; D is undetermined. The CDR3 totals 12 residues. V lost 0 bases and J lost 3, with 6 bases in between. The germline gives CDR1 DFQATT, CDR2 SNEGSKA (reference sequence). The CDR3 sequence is CSARDRVYEQYF. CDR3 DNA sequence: TGCAGTGCTAGAGATCGCGTCTACGAGCAGTACTTC.

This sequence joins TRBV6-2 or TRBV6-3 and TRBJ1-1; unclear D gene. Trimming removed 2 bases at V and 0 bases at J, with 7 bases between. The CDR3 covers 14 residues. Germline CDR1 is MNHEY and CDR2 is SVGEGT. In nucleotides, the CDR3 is TGTGCCAGCAGTTACGTGGGTCTGAACACTGAAGCTTTCTTT. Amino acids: CASSYVGLNTEAFF.

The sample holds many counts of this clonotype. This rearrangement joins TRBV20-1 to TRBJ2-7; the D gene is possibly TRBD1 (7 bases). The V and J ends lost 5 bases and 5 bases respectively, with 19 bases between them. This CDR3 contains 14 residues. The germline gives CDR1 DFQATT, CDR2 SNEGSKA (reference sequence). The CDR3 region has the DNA TGCAGTGCTCGGCGGGGTAGGGGGCTACACGAGCAGTACTTC. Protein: CSARRGRGLHEQYF.

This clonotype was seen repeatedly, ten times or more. This chain's CDR3 is CASSPTGASGANVLTF. In DNA, the CDR3 is TGTGCCAGTAGTCCGACAGGGGCCTCTGGGGCCAACGTCCTGACTTTC. The gene calls are TRBV19 and TRBJ2-6; 8 nucleotides agree with TRBD1. Trimming cost V 5 bases and J 0 bases; bases outside gene matches: 3. Germline V lookup: CDR1 LNHDA, CDR2 SQIVND (reference sequence). The CDR3 covers 16 residues.

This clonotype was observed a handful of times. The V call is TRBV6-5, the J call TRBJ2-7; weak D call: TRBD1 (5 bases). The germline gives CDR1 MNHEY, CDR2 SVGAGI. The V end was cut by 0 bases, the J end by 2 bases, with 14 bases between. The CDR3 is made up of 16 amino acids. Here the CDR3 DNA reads TGTGCCAGCAGTTACTCGGGCGCACAGGCTACCTACGAGCAGTACTTC. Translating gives CASSYSGAQATYEQYF.

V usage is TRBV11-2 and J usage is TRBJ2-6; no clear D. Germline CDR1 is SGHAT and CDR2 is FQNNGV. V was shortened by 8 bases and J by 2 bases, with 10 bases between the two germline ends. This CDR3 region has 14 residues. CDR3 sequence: CASRYTAGANVLTF. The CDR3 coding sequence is TGTGCCAGCCGATATACCGCTGGGGCCAACGTCCTGACTTTC.

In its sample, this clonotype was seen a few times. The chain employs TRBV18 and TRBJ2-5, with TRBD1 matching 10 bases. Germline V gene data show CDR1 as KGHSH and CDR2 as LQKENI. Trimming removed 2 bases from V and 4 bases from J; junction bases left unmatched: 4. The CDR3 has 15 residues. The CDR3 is CASSPGTGAGETQYF. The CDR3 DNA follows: TGTGCCAGCTCACCAGGGACAGGGGCCGGAGAGACCCAGTACTTC.

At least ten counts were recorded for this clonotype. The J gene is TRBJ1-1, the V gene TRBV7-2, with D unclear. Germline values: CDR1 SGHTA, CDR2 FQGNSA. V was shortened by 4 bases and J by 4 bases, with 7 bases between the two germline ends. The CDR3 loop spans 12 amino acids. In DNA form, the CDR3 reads TGTGCCAGCAGCTCGGGAGGCACTGAAGCTTTCTTT. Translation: CASSSGGTEAFF.

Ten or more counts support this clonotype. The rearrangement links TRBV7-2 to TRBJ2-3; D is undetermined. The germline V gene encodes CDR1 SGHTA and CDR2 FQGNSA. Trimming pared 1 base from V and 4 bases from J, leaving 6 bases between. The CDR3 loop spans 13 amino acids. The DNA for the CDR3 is TGTGCCAGCAGCTTAGGTTACCCAGATACGCAGTATTTT. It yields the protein CASSLGYPDTQYF.

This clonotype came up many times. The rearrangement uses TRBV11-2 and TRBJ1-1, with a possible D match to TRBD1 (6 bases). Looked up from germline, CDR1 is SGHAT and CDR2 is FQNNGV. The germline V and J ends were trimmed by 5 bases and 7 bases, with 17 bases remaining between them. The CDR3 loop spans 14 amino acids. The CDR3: CASSPQGGGVEAFF. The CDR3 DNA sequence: TGTGCCAGCAGCCCCCAAGGGGGGGGGGTTGAAGCTTTCTTT.

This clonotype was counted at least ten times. CDR3 sequence reads: CASSRGGLDYNEQFF. CDR3 bases: TGTGCCAGCAGTCGGGGGGGACTTGACTACAATGAGCAGTTCTTC. The V and J genes are TRBV7-3 and TRBJ2-1, with 8 bases identical to TRBD2. This CDR3 is built from 15 residues. Trimming removed 6 bases from V and 3 bases from J; junction bases left unmatched: 7. Germline-derived CDR1 and CDR2 are SGHTA and FQGTGA. Full variable domain (remainder filled in from reference TRBV7-3 and TRBJ2-1): GAGVSQTPSNKVTEKGKYVELRCDPISGHTALYWYRQSLGQGPEFLIYFQGTGAADDSGLPNDRFFAVRPEGSVSTLKIQRTERGDSAVYLCASSRGGLDYNEQFFGPGTRLTVL.